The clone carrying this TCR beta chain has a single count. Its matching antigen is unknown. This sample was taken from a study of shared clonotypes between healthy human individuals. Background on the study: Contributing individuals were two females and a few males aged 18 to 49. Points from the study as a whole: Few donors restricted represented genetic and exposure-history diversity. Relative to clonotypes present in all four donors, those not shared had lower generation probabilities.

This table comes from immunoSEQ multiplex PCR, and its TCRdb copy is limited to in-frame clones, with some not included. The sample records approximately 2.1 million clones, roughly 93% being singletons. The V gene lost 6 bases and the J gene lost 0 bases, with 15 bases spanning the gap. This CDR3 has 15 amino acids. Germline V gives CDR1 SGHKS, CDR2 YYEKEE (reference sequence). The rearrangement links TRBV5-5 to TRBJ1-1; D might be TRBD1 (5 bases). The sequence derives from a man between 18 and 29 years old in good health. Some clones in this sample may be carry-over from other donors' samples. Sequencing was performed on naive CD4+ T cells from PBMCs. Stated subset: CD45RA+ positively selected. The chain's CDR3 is CASIPGRGVNTEAFF. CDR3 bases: TGTGCCAGCATCCCCGGCCGGGGGGTGAACACTGAAGCTTTCTTT.